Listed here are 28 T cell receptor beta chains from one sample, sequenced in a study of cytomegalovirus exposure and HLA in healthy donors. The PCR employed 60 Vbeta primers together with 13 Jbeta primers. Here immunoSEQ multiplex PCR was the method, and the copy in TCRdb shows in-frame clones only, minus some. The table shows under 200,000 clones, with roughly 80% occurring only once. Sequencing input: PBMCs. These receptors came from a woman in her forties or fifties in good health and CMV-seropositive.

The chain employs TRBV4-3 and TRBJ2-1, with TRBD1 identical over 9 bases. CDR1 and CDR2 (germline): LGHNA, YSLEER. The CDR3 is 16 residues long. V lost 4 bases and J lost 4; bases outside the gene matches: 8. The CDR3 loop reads CASSPSATGGYNEQFF. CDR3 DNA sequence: TGCGCCAGCAGCCCGTCAGCGACAGGGGGATACAATGAGCAGTTCTTC.

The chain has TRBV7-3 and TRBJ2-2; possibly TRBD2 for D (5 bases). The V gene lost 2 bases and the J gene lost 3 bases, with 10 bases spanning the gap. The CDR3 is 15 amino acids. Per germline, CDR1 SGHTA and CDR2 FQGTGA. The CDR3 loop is CASSLALAYTGELFF. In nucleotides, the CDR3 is TGTGCCAGCAGCTTAGCGCTAGCCTACACCGGGGAGCTGTTTTTT.

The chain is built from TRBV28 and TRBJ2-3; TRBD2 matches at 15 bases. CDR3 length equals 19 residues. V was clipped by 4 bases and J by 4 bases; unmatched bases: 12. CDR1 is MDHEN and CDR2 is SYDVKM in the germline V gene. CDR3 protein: CASSSPMGTSGGSADTQYF. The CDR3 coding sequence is TGTGCCAGCAGTTCACCTATGGGGACTAGCGGGGGGTCTGCAGATACGCAGTATTTT.

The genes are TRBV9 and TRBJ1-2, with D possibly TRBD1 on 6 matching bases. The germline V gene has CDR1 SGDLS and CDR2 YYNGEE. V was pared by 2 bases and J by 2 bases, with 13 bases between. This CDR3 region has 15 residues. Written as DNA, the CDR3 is TGTGCCAGCAGCGTCATCCCGGACAGCAACTATGGCTACACCTTC. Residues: CASSVIPDSNYGYTF.

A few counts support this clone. This CDR3 reads CASSDAGSSYNEQFF. For the CDR3, the DNA is TGCGCCAGCAGTGATGCGGGGAGCTCCTACAATGAGCAGTTCTTC. The rearrangement links TRBV10-1 to TRBJ2-1, with D perhaps TRBD2 (6 bases). Germline V gene data show CDR1 as WNHNN and CDR2 as SYGVQD (reference sequence). Trimming cost V 3 bases and J 0 bases, with 9 bases left between them. This CDR3 comprises 15 residues.

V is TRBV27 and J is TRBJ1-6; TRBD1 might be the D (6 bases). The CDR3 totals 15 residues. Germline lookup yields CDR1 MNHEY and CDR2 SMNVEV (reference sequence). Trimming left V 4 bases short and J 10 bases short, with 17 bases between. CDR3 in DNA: TGTGCCAGCAGTTACCGACAGGCCCACACGTCACCCCTCCACTTT. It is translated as CASSYRQAHTSPLHF.

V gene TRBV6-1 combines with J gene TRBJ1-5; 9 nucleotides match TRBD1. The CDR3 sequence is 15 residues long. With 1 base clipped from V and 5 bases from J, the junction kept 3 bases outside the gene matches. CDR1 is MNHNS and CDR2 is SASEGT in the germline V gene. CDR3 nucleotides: TGTGCCAGCAGTGAAGAGGGGACAGGGTATCAGCCCCAGCATTTT. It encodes CASSEEGTGYQPQHF.

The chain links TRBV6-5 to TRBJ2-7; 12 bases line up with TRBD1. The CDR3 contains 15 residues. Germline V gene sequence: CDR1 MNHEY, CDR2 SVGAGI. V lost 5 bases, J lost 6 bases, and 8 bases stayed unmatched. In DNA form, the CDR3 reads TGTGCCAGCAGTCTGGGAGGGACAGGGGGCATCGAGCAGTACTTC. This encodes CASSLGGTGGIEQYF.

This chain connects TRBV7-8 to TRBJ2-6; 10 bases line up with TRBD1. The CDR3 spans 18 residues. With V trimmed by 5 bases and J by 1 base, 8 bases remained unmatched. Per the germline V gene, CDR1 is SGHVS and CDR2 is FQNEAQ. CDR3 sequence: CASSLHGTGESGANVLTF. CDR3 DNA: TGTGCCAGCAGCCTTCACGGGACAGGGGAGTCTGGGGCCAACGTCCTGACTTTC.

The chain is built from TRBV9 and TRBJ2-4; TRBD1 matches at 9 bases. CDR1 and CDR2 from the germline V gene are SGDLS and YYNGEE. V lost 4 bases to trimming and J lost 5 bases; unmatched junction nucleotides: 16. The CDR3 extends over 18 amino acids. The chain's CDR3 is CASSPYPPGTGRENIQYF. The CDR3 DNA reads TGTGCCAGCAGCCCTTATCCGCCCGGGACAGGGAGAGAAAACATTCAGTACTTC.

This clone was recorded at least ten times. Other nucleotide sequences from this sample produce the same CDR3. In nucleotides, the CDR3 is TGCGCCAGCAGCTCTAGCGGGGGGACCTACGAGCAGTACTTC. It specifies CASSSSGGTYEQYF. This sequence joins TRBV5-1 and TRBJ2-7; TRBD2 matches 11 bases. Germline assignment: CDR1 SGHRS and CDR2 YFSETQ. Trimming at V came to 3 bases and at J to 2 bases, leaving 1 base not matched to a gene. This CDR3 has 14 amino acids.

The CDR3 DNA is TGTGCCAGCAGTGTGGTAGCGGGTGGAAGCACAGATACGCAGTATTTT. Translated: CASSVVAGGSTDTQYF. This chain links TRBV6-1 with TRBJ2-3; 7 bases are a match to TRBD2. The CDR3 is 16 amino acids. The V segment lost 4 bases and the J segment 0 bases; nucleotides outside the gene matches: 7. Germline CDR1 and CDR2: MNHNS and SASEGT.

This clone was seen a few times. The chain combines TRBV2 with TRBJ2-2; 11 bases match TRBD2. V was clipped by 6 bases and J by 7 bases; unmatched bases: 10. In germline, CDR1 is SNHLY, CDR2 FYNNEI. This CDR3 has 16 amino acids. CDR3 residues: CASRAQTSGAGGELFF. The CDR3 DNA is TGTGCCAGCAGAGCACAGACTAGCGGGGCCGGCGGGGAGCTGTTTTTT.

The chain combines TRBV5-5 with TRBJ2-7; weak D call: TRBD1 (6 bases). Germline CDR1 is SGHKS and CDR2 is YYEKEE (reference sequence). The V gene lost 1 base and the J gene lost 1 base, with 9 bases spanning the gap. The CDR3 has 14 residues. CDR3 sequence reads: CASSLMTGSYEQYF. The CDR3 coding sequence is TGTGCCAGCAGCTTGATGACAGGTTCCTACGAGCAGTACTTC. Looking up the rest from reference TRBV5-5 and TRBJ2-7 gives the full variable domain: DAGVTQSPTHLIKTRGQQVTLRCSPISGHKSVSWYQQVLGQGPQFIFQYYEKEERGRGNFPDRFSARQFPNYSSELNVNALLLGDSALYLCASSLMTGSYEQYFGPGTRLTVT.

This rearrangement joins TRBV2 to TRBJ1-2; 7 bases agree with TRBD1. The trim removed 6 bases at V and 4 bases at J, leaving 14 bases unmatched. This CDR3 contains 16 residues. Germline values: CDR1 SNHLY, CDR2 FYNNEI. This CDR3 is CASRDPGQQRLYGYTF. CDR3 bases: TGTGCCAGCAGAGACCCGGGACAGCAGCGCCTCTATGGCTACACCTTC.

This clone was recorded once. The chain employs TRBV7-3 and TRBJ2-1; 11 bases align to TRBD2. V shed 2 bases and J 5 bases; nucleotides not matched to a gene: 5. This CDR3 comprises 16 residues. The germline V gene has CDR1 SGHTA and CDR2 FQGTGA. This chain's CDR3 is CASSLSSGGNHNEQFF. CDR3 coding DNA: TGTGCCAGCAGCTTATCTAGCGGGGGGAACCACAATGAGCAGTTCTTC.

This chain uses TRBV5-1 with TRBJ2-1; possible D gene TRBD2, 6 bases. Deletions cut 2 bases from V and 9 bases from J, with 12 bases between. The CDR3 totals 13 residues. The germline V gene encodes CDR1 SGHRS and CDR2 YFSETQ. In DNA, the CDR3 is TGCGCCAGCAGCTTAGGGACTTCTGGTGAGCAGTTCTTC. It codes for CASSLGTSGEQFF.

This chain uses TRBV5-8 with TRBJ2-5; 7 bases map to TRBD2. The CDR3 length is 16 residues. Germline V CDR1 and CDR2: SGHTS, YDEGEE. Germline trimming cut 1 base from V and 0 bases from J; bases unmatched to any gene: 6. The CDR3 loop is CASSLQTGTNQETQYF. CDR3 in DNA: TGTGCCAGCAGCTTGCAGACCGGGACTAACCAAGAGACCCAGTACTTC.

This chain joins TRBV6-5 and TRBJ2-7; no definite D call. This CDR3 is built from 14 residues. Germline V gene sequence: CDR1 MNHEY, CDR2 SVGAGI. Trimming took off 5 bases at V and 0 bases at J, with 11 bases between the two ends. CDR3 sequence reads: CASSPTLPSYEQYF. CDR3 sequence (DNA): TGTGCCAGCAGTCCGACACTCCCCTCCTACGAGCAGTACTTC.

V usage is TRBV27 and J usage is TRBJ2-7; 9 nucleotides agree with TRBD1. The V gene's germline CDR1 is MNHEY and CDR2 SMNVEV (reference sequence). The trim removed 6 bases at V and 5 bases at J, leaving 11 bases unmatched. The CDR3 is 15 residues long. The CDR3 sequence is CASSRLRQGDNEQYF. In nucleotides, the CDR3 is TGTGCCAGCAGCCGATTGAGACAGGGGGATAACGAGCAGTACTTC.

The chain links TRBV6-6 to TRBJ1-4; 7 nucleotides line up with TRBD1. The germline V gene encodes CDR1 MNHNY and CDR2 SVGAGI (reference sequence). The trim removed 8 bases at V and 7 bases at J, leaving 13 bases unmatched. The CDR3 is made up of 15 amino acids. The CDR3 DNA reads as TGTGCCAGCCTGACAACGGGACAGTTCGGTGAAAAACTGTTTTTT. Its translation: CASLTTGQFGEKLFF.

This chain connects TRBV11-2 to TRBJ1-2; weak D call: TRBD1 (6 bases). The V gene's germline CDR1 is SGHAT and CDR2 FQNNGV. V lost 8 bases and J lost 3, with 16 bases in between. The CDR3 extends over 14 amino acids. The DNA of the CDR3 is TGTGCCAGCGGAAACAGGGTTCCTGACTATGGCTACACCTTC. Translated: CASGNRVPDYGYTF. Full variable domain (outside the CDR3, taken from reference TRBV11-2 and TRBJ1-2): EAGVAQSPRYKIIEKRQSVAFWCNPISGHATLYWYQQILGQGPKLLIQFQNNGVVDDSQLPKDRFSAERLKGVDSTLKIQPAKLEDSAVYLCASGNRVPDYGYTFGSGTRLTVV.

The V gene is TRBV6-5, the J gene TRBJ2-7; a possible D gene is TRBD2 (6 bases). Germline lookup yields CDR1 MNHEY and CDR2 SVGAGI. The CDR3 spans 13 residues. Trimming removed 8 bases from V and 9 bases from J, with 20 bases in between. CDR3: CASGGTEYDGQYF. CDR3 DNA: TGTGCCAGCGGCGGGACGGAGTACGACGGGCAGTACTTC.

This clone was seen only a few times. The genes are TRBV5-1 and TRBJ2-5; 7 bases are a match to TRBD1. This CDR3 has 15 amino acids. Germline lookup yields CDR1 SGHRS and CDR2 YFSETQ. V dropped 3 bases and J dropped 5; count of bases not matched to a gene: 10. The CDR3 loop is CASSYGTVGRETQYF. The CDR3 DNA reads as TGCGCCAGCAGCTATGGGACAGTTGGCAGGGAGACCCAGTACTTC.

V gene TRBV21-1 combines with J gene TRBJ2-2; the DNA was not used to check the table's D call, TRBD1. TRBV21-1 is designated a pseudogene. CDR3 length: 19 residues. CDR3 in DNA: TGTGCCAGCAGCAAAGAAGGGACAGGCGTGAGGCTCGACACCGGGGAGCTGTTTTTT. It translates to CASSKEGTGVRLDTGELFF.

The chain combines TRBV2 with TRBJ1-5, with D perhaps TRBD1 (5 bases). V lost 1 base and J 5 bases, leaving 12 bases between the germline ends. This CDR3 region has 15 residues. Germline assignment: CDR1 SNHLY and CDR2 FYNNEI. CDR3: CASSEVRGGYQPQHF. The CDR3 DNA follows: TGTGCCAGCAGTGAAGTTCGGGGGGGATATCAGCCCCAGCATTTT.

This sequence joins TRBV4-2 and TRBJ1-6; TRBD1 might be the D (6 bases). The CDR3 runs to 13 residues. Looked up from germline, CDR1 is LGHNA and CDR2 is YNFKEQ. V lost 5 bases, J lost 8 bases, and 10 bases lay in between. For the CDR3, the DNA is TGTGCCAGCAGCTTGGACAGATATTCACCCCTCCACTTT. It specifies CASSLDRYSPLHF.

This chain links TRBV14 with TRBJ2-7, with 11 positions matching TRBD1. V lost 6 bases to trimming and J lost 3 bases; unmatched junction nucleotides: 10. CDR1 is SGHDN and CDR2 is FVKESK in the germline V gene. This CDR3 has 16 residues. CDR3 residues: CASRLTTGTGGYEQYF. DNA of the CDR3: TGTGCCAGCAGACTTACAACCGGGACAGGGGGCTACGAGCAGTACTTC.